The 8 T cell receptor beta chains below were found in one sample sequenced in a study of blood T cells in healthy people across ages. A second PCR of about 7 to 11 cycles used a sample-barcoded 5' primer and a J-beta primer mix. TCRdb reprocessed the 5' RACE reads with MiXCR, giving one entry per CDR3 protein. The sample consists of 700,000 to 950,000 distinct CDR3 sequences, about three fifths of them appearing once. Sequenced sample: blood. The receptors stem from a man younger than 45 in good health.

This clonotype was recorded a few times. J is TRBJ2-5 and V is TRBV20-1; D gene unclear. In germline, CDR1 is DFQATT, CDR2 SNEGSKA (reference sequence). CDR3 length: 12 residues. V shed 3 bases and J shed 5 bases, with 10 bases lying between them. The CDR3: CSASGQMETQYF. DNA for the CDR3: TGCAGTGCTAGTGGGCAGATGGAGACCCAGTACTTC.

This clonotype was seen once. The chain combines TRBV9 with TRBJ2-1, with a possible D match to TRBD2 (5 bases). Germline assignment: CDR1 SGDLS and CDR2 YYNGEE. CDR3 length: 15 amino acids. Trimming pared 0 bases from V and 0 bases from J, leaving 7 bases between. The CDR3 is CASSVAGLSYNEQFF. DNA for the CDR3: TGTGCCAGCAGCGTAGCAGGACTCTCCTACAATGAGCAGTTCTTC.

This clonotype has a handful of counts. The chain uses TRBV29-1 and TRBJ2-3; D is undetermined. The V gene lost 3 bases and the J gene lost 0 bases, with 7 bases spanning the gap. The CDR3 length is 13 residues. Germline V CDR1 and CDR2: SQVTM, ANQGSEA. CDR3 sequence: CSVDGESTDTQYF. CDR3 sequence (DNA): TGCAGCGTTGACGGTGAGAGCACAGATACGCAGTATTTT.

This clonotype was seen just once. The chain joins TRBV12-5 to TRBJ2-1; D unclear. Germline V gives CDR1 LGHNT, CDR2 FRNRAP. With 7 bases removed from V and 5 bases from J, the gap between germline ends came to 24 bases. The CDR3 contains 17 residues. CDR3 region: CASEISTLSRVHNEQFF. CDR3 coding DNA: TGTGCTAGTGAAATTTCCACTCTTTCCCGGGTTCACAATGAGCAGTTCTTC. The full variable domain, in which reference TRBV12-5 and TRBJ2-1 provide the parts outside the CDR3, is DARVTQTPRHKVTEMGQEVTMRCQPILGHNTVFWYRQTMMQGLELLAYFRNRAPLDDSGMPKDRFSAEMPDATLATLKIQPSEPRDSAVYFCASEISTLSRVHNEQFFGPGTRLTVL.

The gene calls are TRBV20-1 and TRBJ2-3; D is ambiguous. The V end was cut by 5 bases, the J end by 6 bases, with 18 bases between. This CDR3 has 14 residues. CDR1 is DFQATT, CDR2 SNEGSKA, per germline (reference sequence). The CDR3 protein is CSAPPTPHSDTQYF. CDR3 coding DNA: TGCAGTGCTCCGCCGACCCCACACTCGGATACGCAGTATTTT.

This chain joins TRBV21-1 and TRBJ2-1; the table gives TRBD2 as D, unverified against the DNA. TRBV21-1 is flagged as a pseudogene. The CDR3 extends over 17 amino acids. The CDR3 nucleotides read TGTGCCAGCAGCATTGTTTCCAGCGGGCCTTCCTACAATGAGCAGTTCTTC. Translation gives CASSIVSSGPSYNEQFF.

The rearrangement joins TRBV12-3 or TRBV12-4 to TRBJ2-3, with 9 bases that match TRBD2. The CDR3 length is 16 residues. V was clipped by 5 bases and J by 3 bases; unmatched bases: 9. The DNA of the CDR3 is TGTGCCAGCAGTAGGGGTGCGGGGGGGCAGACAGATACGCAGTATTTT. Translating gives CASSRGAGGQTDTQYF.

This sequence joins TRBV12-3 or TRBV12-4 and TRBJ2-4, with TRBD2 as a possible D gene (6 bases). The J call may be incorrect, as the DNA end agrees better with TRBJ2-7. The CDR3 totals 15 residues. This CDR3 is CASSSATRGIYEQYF. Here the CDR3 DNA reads TGTGCCAGCAGTTCCGCGACCCGGGGGATCTACGAGCAGTACTTC.